Given below is one T cell receptor beta chain in context. As yet, its antigen is unknown. This clone may be a read error of a much larger clone one base away. The conserved phenylalanine or tryptophan normally closing the CDR3 is absent here, so this likely arose from a read error. The data are from a study of molecular identifiers for immune sequencing clone quantification. Previously described methods with listed TCR primers produced the bulk TCR libraries. TCRdb re-analysed the PCR reads in MiXCR, keeping a single row per CDR3 protein. The table lists 70,000 to 95,000 distinct CDR3 sequences, around 17% of them singletons. Study conclusions and caveats: In a background of around 970,000 naive cells, spiked Jurkat TCR RNA from one cell was reportedly detectable.

The CDR3 extends over 16 amino acids. CDR1 is DFQATT and CDR2 is SNEGSKA in the germline V gene (reference sequence). After removal of 2 bases from V and 4 bases from J, the junction contained 10 bases not matched to a gene. The sequence derives from a human donor in good health. Some libraries in this study had Jurkat cell RNA spiked in. Sequencing was performed on naive CD8+ T cells from blood, with Jurkat cell RNA spiked in. The subset denotes: FACS-sorted CD8+CD4-CCR7+CD45RA+ naive T cells. This rearrangement joins TRBV20-1 to TRBJ1-5, with 8 nucleotides matching TRBD1. Here the CDR3 DNA reads TGCAGTGCTAGAAGTCAAGACAGGGGACCAAATCAGCCCCAGCATCTT. This gives the protein CSARSQDRGPNQPQHL.